The following is a T cell receptor (beta chain) sequence with its context. Its cognate antigen has yet to be identified. No base qualities exist here, and no much larger clone lies one base off it. From the cysteine through the phenylalanine, the CDR3 covers 13 amino acids. The kept DNA is CDR3 alone, 39 bases in frame from the first base. Cut back by 6 bases and 2 bases, the V and J ends lie 11 bases apart. Sequencing used an Illumina NovaSeq 6000. TCRalpha and TCRbeta cDNA libraries were constructed by 5'RACE with constant-segment primers, with sample barcodes and unique molecular identifiers being introduced. RNA was extracted from every sample with Trizol reagent. Libraries were amplified in two PCR steps, with a second sample barcode and Illumina TruSeq adapters added in the second step. Sequencing of the libraries was done on an Illumina NovaSeq, producing 2 x 150 bp paired-end reads. Per the authors' processing: Demultiplexing of reads and collapsing into UMI-guided consensus sequences were performed with migec v1.2.7. With mixcr v2.1.11, UMI consensuses were aligned to TRA and TRB V and J templates and assembled into clonotypes. A clonotype was counted as expanded or contracted only if both edgeR and NoisET called the change significant, with noise models trained on biological replicates. For edgeR calls, the thresholds were a false discovery rate-adjusted p below 0.01 and a log2 fold-change of 1. As an exploratory analysis of dynamics, max-normalized trajectories of the 1000 most abundant clonotypes were examined by PCA with hierarchical clustering. Separately sequenced CD4+ and CD8+ repertoires were used to assign the CD4 or CD8 phenotype of responding clones. TCRdb reprocessed the public reads (quality trimming at Q25 with fastp, clone calling with MiXCR) and kept in-frame beta chains. Rows are unified per CDR3 protein, each entry keeping the most common DNA and genes. TCRdb's processing, not the authors', yielded these V and J calls. Here the sample has about 250,000 distinct CDR3 sequences; over 15% occur a single time. The ten largest account for approximately 2.1% of the sample.

The data originate from a study of T-cell memory formation after mild COVID-19 (TCRdb year 2021). For the study in its entirety: TCR sequence clusters from the two donors were found to be largely donor specific. In two donors, T-cell clones that expanded and contracted after mild COVID-19 were followed by sequencing TCRalpha and TCRbeta repertoires longitudinally. The cohort was made up of two young adult volunteers, one female and one male, who were previously healthy. What the research found in general, with its limitations: Clones that contracted from day 15 to 85 showed balanced CD4/CD8 phenotypes, whereas a second wave of clones that expanded from day 15 to 37 leaned towards CD4+. The detection of some responding clones in pre-infection memory suggests that pre-existing cross-reactive memory T cells joined the SARS-CoV-2 response. The study included only a couple of mild cases, and larger cohorts that include severe cases with pre-infection samples were judged to be necessary. The second-wave clones that peaked on day 37 were not confirmed to be SARS-CoV-2 specific. Contracting CD4+ clones appeared mostly in the CM and EM memory subsets, whereas CD8+ clones were enriched in EMRA.

Ficoll-Paque density gradient centrifugation was used to isolate PBMCs. This sequence originates from an adult woman who had mild COVID-19 (a few samples of this study predate the infection). The sample titles of this study are shuffled in the database, so cell type and time point are left out; the donor was told from shared clones. The sequencing sample was made of PBMCs or a T cell subset sorted from them (not recorded which). The V and J segments used are TRBV12-3 or TRBV12-4 and TRBJ2-7; the D segment could be TRBD1, given 6 matching bases. The CDR3 reads CASSKGQPYEQYF. In nucleotide form, the sequence is TGTGCCAGCAGCAAAGGACAGCCCTACGAGCAGTACTTC.